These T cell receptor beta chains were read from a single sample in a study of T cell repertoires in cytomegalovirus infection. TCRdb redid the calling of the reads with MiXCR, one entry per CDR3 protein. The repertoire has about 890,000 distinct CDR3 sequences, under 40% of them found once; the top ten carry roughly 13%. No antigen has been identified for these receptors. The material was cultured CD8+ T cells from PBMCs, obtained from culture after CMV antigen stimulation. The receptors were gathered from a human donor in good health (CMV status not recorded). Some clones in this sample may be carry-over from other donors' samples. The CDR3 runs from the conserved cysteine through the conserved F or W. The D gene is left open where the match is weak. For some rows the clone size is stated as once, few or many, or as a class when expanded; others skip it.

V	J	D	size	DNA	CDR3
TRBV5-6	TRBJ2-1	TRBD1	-	TGTGCCAGCAGCTCCGGACAGGACTTCTACAATGAGCAGTTCTTC	CASSSGQDFYNEQFF
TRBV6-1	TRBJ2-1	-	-	TGTGCCAGCAGTAAGCCCACAGGGTATGTTCACAATGAGCAGTTCTTC	CASSKPTGYVHNEQFF
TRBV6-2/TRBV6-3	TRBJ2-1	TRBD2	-	TGTGCCACCCTAGGGGGTAGCGGGGGGTTACCCTCCTACAATGAGCAGTTCTTC	CATLGGSGGLPSYNEQFF
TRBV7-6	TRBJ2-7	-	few	TGTGCCAGCAGCCGCCGACAGACGGAGAACGAGCAGTACTTC	CASSRRQTENEQYF
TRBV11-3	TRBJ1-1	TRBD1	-	TGTGCCAGCAGCCGACGGACAGGGATGAACACTGAAGCTTTCTTT	CASSRRTGMNTEAFF
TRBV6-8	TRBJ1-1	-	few	TGTGCCAGCAGTTATTCCGTTCGGACTGAAGCTTTCTTT	CASSYSVRTEAFF
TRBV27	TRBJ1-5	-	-	TGTGCCAGCAGTTTATGGGGAGCGGCGGATCAGCCCCAGCATTTT	CASSLWGAADQPQHF
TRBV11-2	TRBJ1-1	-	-	TGTGCCAGCAGCTTAGATCGGACGGGGAACACTGAAGCTTTCTTT	CASSLDRTGNTEAFF
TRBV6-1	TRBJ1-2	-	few	TGTGCCAGCGGGGACAACTATGGCTACACCTTC	CASGDNYGYTF
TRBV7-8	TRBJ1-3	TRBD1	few	TGTGCCAGCAGCTTAGCGTGGGGGACAGGGGTCGGAAACACCATATATTTT	CASSLAWGTGVGNTIYF
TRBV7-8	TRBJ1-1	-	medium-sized	TGTGCCAGCAGAGACAGCTCATTGAAACATATTCGGATTGAAGCTTTCTTT	CASRDSSLKHIRIEAFF